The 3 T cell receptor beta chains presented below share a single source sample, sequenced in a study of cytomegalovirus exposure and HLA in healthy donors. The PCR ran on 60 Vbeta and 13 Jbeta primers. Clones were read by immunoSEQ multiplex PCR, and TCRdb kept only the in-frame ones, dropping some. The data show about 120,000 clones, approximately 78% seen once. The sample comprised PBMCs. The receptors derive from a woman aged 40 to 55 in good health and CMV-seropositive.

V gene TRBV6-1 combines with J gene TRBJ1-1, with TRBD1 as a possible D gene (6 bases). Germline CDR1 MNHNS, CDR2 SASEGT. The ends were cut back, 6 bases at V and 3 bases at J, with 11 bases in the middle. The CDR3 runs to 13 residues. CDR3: CASRRGYDTEAFF. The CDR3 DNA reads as TGTGCCAGCAGGAGGGGGTACGACACTGAAGCTTTCTTT.

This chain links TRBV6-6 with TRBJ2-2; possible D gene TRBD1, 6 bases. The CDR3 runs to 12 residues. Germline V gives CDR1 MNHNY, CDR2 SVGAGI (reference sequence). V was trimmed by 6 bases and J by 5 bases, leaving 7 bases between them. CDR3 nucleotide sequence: TGTGCCAGCAGCGGGACAACCGGGGAGCTGTTTTTT. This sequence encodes CASSGTTGELFF.

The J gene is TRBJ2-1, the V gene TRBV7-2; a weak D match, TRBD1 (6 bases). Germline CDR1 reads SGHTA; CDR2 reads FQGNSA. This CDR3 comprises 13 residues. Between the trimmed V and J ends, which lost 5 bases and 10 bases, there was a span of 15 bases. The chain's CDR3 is CASSPSRTGEQFF. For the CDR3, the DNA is TGTGCCAGCAGCCCCAGTCGAACAGGGGAGCAGTTCTTC.